A selection of T cell receptor beta chains follows, all from one sample in a study of cytotoxic CD8 clonotypes in ibrutinib-treated CLL. The assay was immunoSEQ multiplex PCR, and TCRdb's table has in-frame clones only and misses some. Of about 130,000 clones in the sample, 79% were seen once. Sequencing was performed on PBMCs, taken after 12 months of ibrutinib treatment. The receptors derive from a human donor with chronic lymphocytic leukemia. Both conserved end residues are part of each CDR3. Fields, in order: J gene, V gene, D gene, clone size, CDR3 protein, CDR3 DNA. The D gene is left open where the match is weak. Some rows mark clone size as missing; the rest say once, few, many or name a class of expanded clone.

J gene: TRBJ1-5; V gene: TRBV4-1; D gene: .; clone size: .; CDR3 protein: CASSQGRGPNSNQPQHF; CDR3 DNA: TGCGCCAGCAGCCAAGGAAGGGGCCCTAATAGCAATCAGCCCCAGCATTTT
J gene: TRBJ1-5; V gene: TRBV6-1; D gene: .; clone size: .; CDR3 protein: CASSELPGPMEPQHF; CDR3 DNA: TGTGCCAGCAGTGAACTCCCAGGCCCCATGGAGCCCCAGCATTTT
J gene: TRBJ1-5; V gene: TRBV7-2; D gene: TRBD1; clone size: .; CDR3 protein: CASSLVGQGAEPQHF; CDR3 DNA: TGTGCCAGCAGCTTAGTGGGCCAGGGGGCGGAGCCCCAGCATTTT
J gene: TRBJ2-2; V gene: TRBV15; D gene: TRBD2; clone size: .; CDR3 protein: CATSRDRTSGWPGELFF; CDR3 DNA: TGTGCCACCAGCAGAGATAGGACTAGCGGGTGGCCCGGGGAGCTGTTTTTT
J gene: TRBJ2-7; V gene: TRBV5-1; D gene: .; clone size: few; CDR3 protein: CASSLGGITYEQYF; CDR3 DNA: TGCGCCAGCAGCTTGGGTGGGATTACCTACGAGCAGTACTTC
J gene: TRBJ1-5; V gene: TRBV9; D gene: .; clone size: .; CDR3 protein: CASGIAGPQHF; CDR3 DNA: TGTGCCAGCGGGATAGCTGGTCCCCAGCATTTT
J gene: TRBJ2-1; V gene: TRBV6-4; D gene: TRBD2; clone size: .; CDR3 protein: CASSDGGRAYNEQFF; CDR3 DNA: TGTGCCAGCAGTGATGGCGGGAGGGCCTACAATGAGCAGTTCTTC
J gene: TRBJ1-4; V gene: TRBV4-1; D gene: TRBD1; clone size: .; CDR3 protein: CASSRQGNNEKLFF; CDR3 DNA: TGCGCCAGCAGCCGACAGGGGAATAATGAAAAACTGTTTTTT
J gene: TRBJ1-1; V gene: TRBV2; D gene: .; clone size: .; CDR3 protein: CASSVGGRAEAFF; CDR3 DNA: TGTGCCAGCAGTGTTGGGGGGCGAGCTGAAGCTTTCTTT
J gene: TRBJ2-5; V gene: TRBV30; D gene: TRBD1; clone size: .; CDR3 protein: CAWSWDRGRYQETQYF; CDR3 DNA: TGTGCCTGGTCTTGGGACAGGGGGCGGTACCAAGAGACCCAGTACTTC
J gene: TRBJ1-1; V gene: TRBV5-6; D gene: TRBD1; clone size: .; CDR3 protein: CASSPDRVYTEAFF; CDR3 DNA: TGTGCCAGCAGCCCGGACAGGGTTTATACTGAAGCTTTCTTT
J gene: TRBJ1-1; V gene: TRBV18; D gene: .; clone size: .; CDR3 protein: CASSPLTGMNTEAFF; CDR3 DNA: TGTGCCAGCTCACCACTTACAGGGATGAACACTGAAGCTTTCTTT
J gene: TRBJ2-1; V gene: TRBV6-4; D gene: .; clone size: .; CDR3 protein: CASSEAWGSYEQFF; CDR3 DNA: TGTGCCAGCAGTGAAGCTTGGGGGAGCTATGAGCAGTTCTTC
J gene: TRBJ2-7; V gene: TRBV7-2; D gene: .; clone size: .; CDR3 protein: CASSPGQVASYEQYF; CDR3 DNA: TGTGCCAGCAGCCCAGGTCAAGTAGCGTCCTACGAGCAGTACTTC
J gene: TRBJ2-2; V gene: TRBV11-3; D gene: .; clone size: few; CDR3 protein: CASSLGVRINTGELFF; CDR3 DNA: TGTGCCAGCAGCTTAGGAGTGCGGATAAACACCGGGGAGCTGTTTTTT
J gene: TRBJ1-2; V gene: TRBV4-2; D gene: TRBD1; clone size: few; CDR3 protein: CASSQTRQGYGYTF; CDR3 DNA: TGTGCCAGCAGCCAGACTAGACAGGGCTATGGCTACACCTTC
J gene: TRBJ1-2; V gene: TRBV7-9; D gene: .; clone size: .; CDR3 protein: CASSFEKRGYTF; CDR3 DNA: TGTGCCAGCAGCTTTGAAAAACGTGGCTACACCTTC
J gene: TRBJ1-5; V gene: TRBV6-1; D gene: .; clone size: .; CDR3 protein: CASSPTKNSNQPQHF; CDR3 DNA: TGTGCCAGCAGCCCGACAAAAAATAGCAATCAGCCCCAGCATTTT
J gene: TRBJ1-2; V gene: TRBV6-5; D gene: TRBD1; clone size: few; CDR3 protein: CASTDFQGATYGYTF; CDR3 DNA: TGTGCCAGCACAGATTTTCAGGGGGCTACCTATGGCTACACCTTC
J gene: TRBJ1-1; V gene: TRBV29-1; D gene: .; clone size: .; CDR3 protein: CSVRTLNTEAFF; CDR3 DNA: TGCAGCGTTAGGACCCTGAACACTGAAGCTTTCTTT
J gene: TRBJ2-3; V gene: TRBV7-2; D gene: .; clone size: once; CDR3 protein: CASSFGWSTDTQYF; CDR3 DNA: TGTGCCAGCAGCTTTGGGTGGAGCACAGATACGCAGTATTTT
J gene: TRBJ2-7; V gene: TRBV2; D gene: .; clone size: .; CDR3 protein: CASSGGLRLGEQYF; CDR3 DNA: TGTGCCAGCAGTGGGGGACTCCGTTTGGGCGAGCAGTACTTC
J gene: TRBJ2-7; V gene: TRBV27; D gene: TRBD1; clone size: .; CDR3 protein: CASRLTGGSYEQYF; CDR3 DNA: TGTGCCAGCAGGTTGACAGGGGGGTCCTACGAGCAGTACTTC
J gene: TRBJ1-2; V gene: TRBV2; D gene: .; clone size: .; CDR3 protein: CASSEIPPPRGYTF; CDR3 DNA: TGTGCCAGCAGTGAAATTCCTCCTCCTAGGGGCTACACCTTC
J gene: TRBJ2-5; V gene: TRBV6-1; D gene: TRBD1; clone size: few; CDR3 protein: CASSEAAGGLETQYF; CDR3 DNA: TGTGCCAGCAGTGAAGCGGCAGGGGGCCTCGAGACCCAGTACTTC
J gene: TRBJ1-5; V gene: TRBV2; D gene: .; clone size: few; CDR3 protein: CASSDEEQPQHF; CDR3 DNA: TGTGCCAGCAGTGATGAGGAACAGCCCCAGCATTTT
J gene: TRBJ2-7; V gene: TRBV4-1; D gene: TRBD2; clone size: .; CDR3 protein: CASSKRIGLAGTRYEQYF; CDR3 DNA: TGCGCCAGCAGCAAACGGATCGGACTAGCGGGAACTCGCTACGAGCAGTACTTC
J gene: TRBJ1-3; V gene: TRBV11-2; D gene: .; clone size: .; CDR3 protein: CASSLRSSGRESGNTIYF; CDR3 DNA: TGTGCCAGCAGCTTAAGGTCGTCCGGGAGGGAGTCTGGAAACACCATATATTTT
J gene: TRBJ2-5; V gene: TRBV14; D gene: TRBD2; clone size: .; CDR3 protein: CASSQEVAGGGETQYF; CDR3 DNA: TGTGCCAGCAGCCAAGAAGTAGCGGGAGGAGGAGAGACCCAGTACTTC
J gene: TRBJ2-3; V gene: TRBV30; D gene: .; clone size: .; CDR3 protein: CAWSRGASTDTQYF; CDR3 DNA: TGTGCCTGGAGTCGCGGAGCTAGCACAGATACGCAGTATTTT
J gene: TRBJ1-5; V gene: TRBV7-8; D gene: TRBD1; clone size: .; CDR3 protein: CASSLEGQLNQPQHF; CDR3 DNA: TGTGCCAGCAGCTTAGAGGGACAGCTAAATCAGCCCCAGCATTTT
J gene: TRBJ1-1; V gene: TRBV28; D gene: .; clone size: .; CDR3 protein: CASEQSRVAFF; CDR3 DNA: TGTGCCAGCGAACAGTCCAGGGTAGCTTTCTTT
J gene: TRBJ2-1; V gene: TRBV7-3; D gene: .; clone size: .; CDR3 protein: CASSANNEQFF; CDR3 DNA: TGTGCCAGCAGCGCAAACAATGAGCAGTTCTTC
J gene: TRBJ2-1; V gene: TRBV18; D gene: TRBD2; clone size: .; CDR3 protein: CASSPGLAGDLEEQFF; CDR3 DNA: TGTGCCAGCTCACCAGGACTAGCGGGGGACCTGGAAGAGCAGTTCTTC
J gene: TRBJ2-7; V gene: TRBV21-1; D gene: .; clone size: .; CDR3 protein: CASSKARDSYEQYF; CDR3 DNA: TGTGCCAGCAGCAAAGCCAGAGACTCCTACGAGCAGTACTTC
J gene: TRBJ2-1; V gene: TRBV12-5; D gene: TRBD2; clone size: .; CDR3 protein: CASGWGTSGRFEQFF; CDR3 DNA: TGTGCTAGTGGTTGGGGGACTAGCGGGAGGTTTGAGCAGTTCTTC
J gene: TRBJ2-7; V gene: TRBV5-7; D gene: .; clone size: .; CDR3 protein: CASSSSSRTLSYEQYF; CDR3 DNA: TGTGCCAGCAGCTCATCGAGCCGGACCCTCTCCTACGAGCAGTACTTC
J gene: TRBJ2-3; V gene: TRBV29-1; D gene: .; clone size: once; CDR3 protein: CSVEILRESRTDTQYF; CDR3 DNA: TGCAGCGTTGAAATTCTCCGGGAGTCGCGCACAGATACGCAGTATTTT
J gene: TRBJ1-4; V gene: TRBV2; D gene: .; clone size: .; CDR3 protein: CASSEGEQLPNEKLFF; CDR3 DNA: TGTGCCAGCAGTGAAGGGGAACAGCTTCCTAATGAAAAACTGTTTTTT
J gene: TRBJ2-3; V gene: TRBV11-3; D gene: TRBD1; clone size: .; CDR3 protein: CASSLGQGFGDTQYF; CDR3 DNA: TGTGCCAGCAGCCTGGGACAGGGTTTTGGAGATACGCAGTATTTT
J gene: TRBJ1-5; V gene: TRBV28; D gene: TRBD1; clone size: .; CDR3 protein: CASRTTGIGVNQPQHF; CDR3 DNA: TGTGCCAGCAGAACGACAGGGATCGGAGTCAATCAGCCCCAGCATTTT
J gene: TRBJ1-5; V gene: TRBV11-2; D gene: .; clone size: .; CDR3 protein: CASSLAGPNQPQHF; CDR3 DNA: TGTGCCAGCAGCTTAGCAGGGCCCAATCAGCCCCAGCATTTT
J gene: TRBJ2-5; V gene: TRBV6-4; D gene: TRBD2; clone size: .; CDR3 protein: CASSAGTKETQYF; CDR3 DNA: TGTGCCAGCAGTGCCGGGACTAAAGAGACCCAGTACTTC
J gene: TRBJ2-7; V gene: TRBV14; D gene: .; clone size: .; CDR3 protein: CASSPLGVRVLNKQYF; CDR3 DNA: TGTGCCAGCAGCCCCCTCGGGGTACGGGTTCTAAATAAGCAGTACTTC
J gene: TRBJ1-4; V gene: TRBV2; D gene: TRBD1; clone size: .; CDR3 protein: CASSAWTGIEKLFF; CDR3 DNA: TGTGCCAGCAGTGCCTGGACAGGGATCGAAAAACTGTTTTTT
J gene: TRBJ1-5; V gene: TRBV28; D gene: .; clone size: .; CDR3 protein: CASNIDSNQPQHF; CDR3 DNA: TGTGCCAGCAACATCGATAGCAATCAGCCCCAGCATTTT
J gene: TRBJ1-1; V gene: TRBV19; D gene: .; clone size: few; CDR3 protein: CASSIEGAGEAFF; CDR3 DNA: TGTGCCAGTAGTATAGAGGGGGCGGGTGAAGCTTTCTTT
J gene: TRBJ1-4; V gene: TRBV7-2; D gene: TRBD1; clone size: .; CDR3 protein: CASSVQTGHGEKLFF; CDR3 DNA: TGTGCCAGCAGCGTTCAGACAGGGCACGGCGAAAAACTGTTTTTT
J gene: TRBJ2-5; V gene: TRBV4-3; D gene: .; clone size: .; CDR3 protein: CASSPSPPETQYF; CDR3 DNA: TGCGCCAGCAGCCCCAGTCCCCCAGAGACCCAGTACTTC
J gene: TRBJ2-1; V gene: TRBV27; D gene: .; clone size: .; CDR3 protein: CASSLSIFNEQFF; CDR3 DNA: TGTGCCAGCAGTTTATCGATTTTCAATGAGCAGTTCTTC
J gene: TRBJ2-1; V gene: TRBV28; D gene: TRBD1; clone size: .; CDR3 protein: CASSPGQIYNEQFF; CDR3 DNA: TGTGCCAGCAGCCCGGGACAGATATACAATGAGCAGTTCTTC